This T cell receptor (beta chain) was captured by sequencing in a study of OX40 agonist ivuxolimab in advanced cancers. Turning to the overall study: Ivuxolimab was a fully human IgG2 agonistic monoclonal antibody targeting the costimulatory receptor OX40 (CD134). Intravenous ivuxolimab was administered to patients every 2 weeks at six dose levels: 0.01, 0.1, 0.3, 1.5, 3 and 10 mg/kg. Of the 50 to 55 patients in dose escalation, some 19 had hepatocellular carcinoma, about 15 had melanoma, 9 had renal cell carcinoma and 9 had head and neck cancer. In the dose-escalation cohort, 82.7% of patients were male, and the mean age was around 60 years, with a range of about 23 to 85. Prior anti-PD-1, anti-PD-L1 or anti-CTLA-4 therapy was permitted, and checkpoint inhibitors had been received by under 50% of dose-escalation patients. Partial responses were achieved by three dose-escalation patients, of whom one had hepatocellular carcinoma and two had cutaneous melanoma. Peripheral TCRbeta sequencing aimed to test whether ivuxolimab altered TCR sequence diversity and caused clonal T-cell expansion. The paper describes the monotherapy dose-escalation part (N = 52 patients) of the phase I trial of ivuxolimab.

Only one count was recorded for this clone. Its binding antigen is unknown. Per-base quality was not reported, and no clone a single base away is much larger than it. Patients with a history of autoimmune disease or receiving systemic immunosuppression were excluded from the trial. Peripheral blood for TCR sequencing was collected from all dose cohorts at baseline, on cycle 4 day 1, and on cycle 7 day 1. The samples were drawn from a first-in-human, open-label, multicenter phase I dose-escalation trial of ivuxolimab. Adults with locally advanced or metastatic melanoma, renal cell carcinoma, hepatocellular carcinoma or head and neck squamous cell carcinoma were enrolled in the trial. Before TCR sequencing, CD4+ and CD8+ T cells were separately sorted from peripheral blood. Genomic DNA was isolated from the sorted cells so that the TCRbeta CDR3 region could be sequenced. The immunoSEQ Assay was used to sequence the TCRbeta CDR3 regions. The clones in this table, taken by TCRdb from immuneACCESS, are in-frame only. Not every clone is retained; where verified, under half of the shortfall comes from an unresolved V gene, and the cause of the rest is unknown. This sample is represented by about 79,000 clones; roughly 85% of them were singletons. Around 4.1% of the sample belongs to the ten largest clones.

Results the study describes overall, beyond this receptor: Low levels of normalized T-cell clonal expansion were also seen in some patients who did not respond. At doses of 0.1 to 3.0 mg/kg, clonal expansion of both CD4+ and CD8+ T cells in blood was seen between baseline and week 6. After ivuxolimab, expanded clones were on average more numerous among CD8+ T cells than among CD4+ T cells. In partial responders in the 0.1-3.0 mg/kg groups, normalized peripheral clonal expansion was found to be among the lowest, especially among CD8+ T cells. Antigen specificity was not determined for the clonally expanded peripheral T cells.

V is cut by 4 bases and J by 2 bases, and the space between the germline ends is 10 bases. The cysteine opens and the phenylalanine closes a CDR3 of 14 amino acids. Of the read, only the CDR3 DNA is kept; its 42 bases are in frame from base 1. From the germline V gene (reference sequence), CDR1 is LNHNV and CDR2 is YYDKDF. In this chain, TRBV15 is recombined with TRBJ2-3, with no confident D gene call. The origin of this receptor is an adult with an advanced solid tumor such as melanoma, head and neck, liver or kidney cancer. Sequenced here: CD4+ or CD8+ T cells sorted from blood, sampled in a trial of the OX40 agonist ivuxolimab. For the CDR3, the sequence is CATSNSLATDTQYF. The sequenced DNA is TGTGCCACCAGCAACTCGTTGGCCACAGATACGCAGTATTTT. The full variable domain, completed from the reference TRBV15 and TRBJ2-3 proteins outside the CDR3, reads DAMVIQNPRYQVTQFGKPVTLSCSQTLNHNVMYWYQQKSSQAPKLLFHYYDKDFNNEADTPDNFQSRRPNTSFCFLDIRSPGLGDTAMYLCATSNSLATDTQYFGPGTRLTVL.